Presented here are 23 T cell receptor beta chains from one specimen sequenced in a study of control samples from healthy donors and cancer patients (dated by TCRdb to about 2020). The library was prepared using the immunoSEQ multiplex PCR assay. TCRdb mirrors the immuneACCESS table, restricted to in-frame sequences. Some clones are absent from its copies; in checked studies, under half trace to an unresolved V gene, and the reason for the others is unknown. The sample includes about 170,000 clones, with roughly 89% observed a single time. The ten largest clones capture about 1.6% of the sample. Material for sequencing was blood. These TCRs come from a young woman in good health.

V gene TRBV30 combines with J gene TRBJ2-5, with TRBD2 as a possible D gene (5 bases). Germline V gene lookup returns CDR1 GTSNPN and CDR2 SVGIG (reference sequence). Trimming removed 0 bases at V and 4 bases at J, with 12 bases between. The CDR3 totals 14 residues. The CDR3 DNA reads as TGTGCCTGGAGTGTATGGTCGGGAATAGAGACCCAGTACTTC. This encodes CAWSVWSGIETQYF.

As DNA, the CDR3 is TGTGCCTGGAGTTCGACAGGGACAGCTTTCTTT. This translates into CAWSSTGTAFF. The genes are TRBV30 and TRBJ1-1, with TRBD1 matching over 7 bases. Germline-derived CDR1 and CDR2 are GTSNPN and SVGIG (reference sequence). This CDR3 has 11 amino acids. V lost 2 bases, J lost 10 bases, and 4 bases stayed unmatched.

The V gene is TRBV12-5, the J gene TRBJ2-5; 7 nucleotides match TRBD1. Germline V CDR1 and CDR2: LGHNT, FRNRAP. The CDR3 spans 13 residues. With V trimmed by 2 bases and J by 3 bases, 0 bases remained unmatched. The DNA of the CDR3 is TGTGCTAGTGGTTTGACAGGGGAAGAGACCCAGTACTTC. Amino acids: CASGLTGEETQYF.

The chain employs TRBV23-1 and TRBJ1-5; D not resolved. TRBV23-1 is an ORF for which the function is uncertain. CDR3 length: 14 amino acids. Trimming cost V 2 bases and J 0 bases, with 5 bases left between them. In DNA, the CDR3 is TGCGCCAGCAGTCAAAGTTATAGCAATCAGCCCCAGCATTTT. It translates to CASSQSYSNQPQHF.

The V gene is TRBV12-2, the J gene TRBJ2-6; TRBD2 is the table's D call and was not checked against the DNA. TRBV12-2 is a known pseudogene. This CDR3 region has 19 residues. CDR3 sequence: CASRLAGTSGMSGANVLTF. CDR3 bases: TGTGCAAGTCGCTTAGCGGGGACTAGCGGTATGTCTGGGGCCAACGTCCTGACTTTC.

The gene calls are TRBV9 and TRBJ1-1, with TRBD1 as a possible D gene (6 bases). Trimming took 0 bases from V and 6 from J, leaving 9 bases between them. CDR3 size: 13 residues. Germline CDR1 and CDR2: SGDLS and YYNGEE. Written as DNA, the CDR3 is TGTGCCAGCAGCGTAGGAGGGGGGTCTGAAGCTTTCTTT. This translates into CASSVGGGSEAFF. Full variable domain (remainder filled in from reference TRBV9 and TRBJ1-1): DSGVTQTPKHLITATGQRVTLRCSPRSGDLSVYWYQQSLDQGLQFLIQYYNGEERAKGNILERFSAQQFPDLHSELNLSSLELGDSALYFCASSVGGGSEAFFGQGTRLTVV.

The CDR3 DNA follows: TGTGCCAGCAGTAAGACTAGCGGGGCCCCCCAAGAGACCCAGTACTTC. Amino acid sequence: CASSKTSGAPQETQYF. The genes are TRBV27 and TRBJ2-5, with 11 nucleotides matching TRBD2. CDR3 length equals 16 residues. V shed 5 bases and J 1 base; nucleotides not matched to a gene: 6. CDR1 is MNHEY and CDR2 is SMNVEV in the germline V gene (reference sequence).

The chain employs TRBV19 and TRBJ1-3, with D maybe TRBD1 (5 bases). With 6 bases removed from V and 0 bases from J, the gap between germline ends came to 9 bases. The CDR3 has 14 amino acids. Germline lookup yields CDR1 LNHDA and CDR2 SQIVND (reference sequence). The DNA for the CDR3 is TGTGCCAGTAGACCGGACAACTCTGGAAACACCATATATTTT. Its protein product is CASRPDNSGNTIYF.

This clone was found once. V gene TRBV7-8 combines with J gene TRBJ2-3; D remains unclear. Trimming left V 2 bases short and J 3 bases short, with 9 bases between. The germline CDR1 and CDR2 sequences are SGHVS and FQNEAQ. The CDR3 is 14 amino acids. The CDR3 loop is CASSLRESTDTQYF. The CDR3 DNA is TGTGCCAGCAGCTTACGAGAGTCGACAGATACGCAGTATTTT.

The chain carries TRBV3-1 (or the pseudogene TRBV3-2) and TRBJ2-7; TRBD2 aligns across 10 bases. The CDR3 contains 15 residues. V lost 4 bases, J lost 2 bases, and 5 bases stayed unmatched. CDR1 is LGHDT, CDR2 YNNKEL, per germline (reference sequence). CDR3 sequence reads: CASSPRTSGTYEQYF. The DNA of the CDR3 is TGTGCCAGCAGCCCCAGGACTAGCGGAACCTACGAGCAGTACTTC.

The chain employs TRBV28 and TRBJ1-2; D call uncertain. The ends were cut back, 5 bases at V and 8 bases at J, with 12 bases in the middle. CDR1 and CDR2 (germline): MDHEN, SYDVKM. The CDR3 contains 12 residues. DNA of the CDR3: TGTGCCAGCAGTCTCCGACACGGAGGCTACACCTTC. Translating it yields CASSLRHGGYTF.

Remarks on this clone: Other nucleotide sequences from this sample produce the same CDR3. This chain joins TRBV5-1 and TRBJ2-3; D might be TRBD1 (5 bases). V was shortened by 0 bases and J by 0 bases, with 8 bases between the two germline ends. Germline CDR1 and CDR2: SGHRS and YFSETQ. There are 15 residues in the CDR3. CDR3 residues: CASSLGTPSTDTQYF. Here the CDR3 DNA reads TGCGCCAGCAGCTTGGGGACACCGAGCACAGATACGCAGTATTTT.

Note on this clone: Distinct nucleotide sequences in the sample also encode this CDR3. This rearrangement joins TRBV6-5 to TRBJ2-2; D ambiguous. Trimming removed 6 bases at V and 1 base at J, with 6 bases between. CDR1 and CDR2 from the germline V gene are MNHEY and SVGAGI. The CDR3 extends over 13 amino acids. The CDR3 nucleotides read TGTGCCAGCAGAAGACAGAACACCGGGGAGCTGTTTTTT. Translated, it gives CASRRQNTGELFF.

The chain has TRBV6-1 and TRBJ1-3; D might be TRBD1 (5 bases). The CDR3 contains 16 residues. Germline V gives CDR1 MNHNS, CDR2 SASEGT. The V and J ends lost 1 base and 0 bases respectively, with 10 bases between them. DNA of the CDR3: TGTGCCAGCAGTGAAGGGGGGGGTTACTCTGGAAACACCATATATTTT. Encoded protein: CASSEGGGYSGNTIYF.

This chain joins TRBV3-1 (or the pseudogene TRBV3-2) and TRBJ1-3; D remains ambiguous. Per the germline V gene, CDR1 is LGHDT and CDR2 is YNNKEL (reference sequence). The germline V and J ends were trimmed by 4 bases and 3 bases, with 4 bases remaining between them. The CDR3 is 12 amino acids. The CDR3 region is CASSLSGNTIYF. CDR3 nucleotides: TGTGCCAGCAGCCTCAGTGGAAACACCATATATTTT.

This clone was observed a handful of times. A much larger clone differs by one base, so this may be a read error. This chain uses TRBV5-4 with TRBJ2-7, with TRBD2 identical over 8 bases. The junction had 2 bases not matched to a gene; V was cut back by 4 bases and J by 2 bases. This CDR3 is built from 13 residues. The V gene's germline CDR1 is SGHNT and CDR2 YYREEE (reference sequence). For the CDR3, the DNA is TGTGCCAGCAGCATAGCGGGAACCTACGAGCAGTACTTC. This sequence encodes CASSIAGTYEQYF.

The chain links TRBV24-1 to TRBJ2-1, with 9 bases aligning to TRBD1. Germline-derived CDR1 and CDR2 are KGHDR and SFDVKD. Unmatched junction bases numbered 2, after V lost 4 bases and J lost 2 bases. The CDR3 loop spans 15 amino acids. Here the CDR3 reads CATSERDRAYNEQFF. The CDR3, as DNA: TGTGCCACCAGTGAGAGGGACAGGGCCTACAATGAGCAGTTCTTC.

This clone is large by share. The sample carries other DNA sequences with the same CDR3. V and J are TRBV19 and TRBJ2-7; D is unclear. CDR3 length: 13 residues. Trimming shortened V by 1 base and J by 3 bases, and 7 bases separated the two germline ends. Germline CDR1 is LNHDA and CDR2 is SQIVND (reference sequence). CDR3 in amino acids: CASSIAAFYEQYF. The CDR3 DNA reads TGTGCCAGTAGTATAGCAGCGTTCTACGAGCAGTACTTC.

A single count supports this clone. V is TRBV18 and J is TRBJ2-5, with 8 bases identical to TRBD1. The CDR3 is 14 residues long. V dropped 4 bases and J dropped 2; count of bases not matched to a gene: 3. CDR1 and CDR2 from the germline V gene are KGHSH and LQKENI. The CDR3 sequence is CASSQDRVQETQYF. Written as DNA, the CDR3 is TGTGCCAGCTCACAGGACAGGGTACAAGAGACCCAGTACTTC.

The chain combines TRBV5-1 with TRBJ1-2; TRBD1 matches 7 bases. This CDR3 has 12 residues. Germline loops: CDR1 SGHRS, CDR2 YFSETQ. V was pared by 3 bases and J by 5 bases, with 1 base of the junction left unmatched. Here the CDR3 reads CASSWDRYGYTF. The CDR3 DNA is TGCGCCAGCAGCTGGGACAGATATGGCTACACCTTC. The entire variable domain, with the rest obtained from reference TRBV5-1 and TRBJ1-2, is as follows: KAGVTQTPRYLIKTRGQQVTLSCSPISGHRSVSWYQQTPGQGLQFLFEYFSETQRNKGNFPGRFSGRQFSNSRSEMNVSTLELGDSALYLCASSWDRYGYTFGSGTRLTVV.

The V and J genes are TRBV11-3 and TRBJ2-1; TRBD1 is a possible D gene (5 bases). Germline V gene data show CDR1 as SGHNT and CDR2 as YENEEA. The CDR3 length is 13 residues. Trimming removed 8 bases at V and 5 bases at J, with 13 bases between. CDR3 loop: CASGQGGDNEQFF. CDR3 nucleotide sequence: TGTGCCAGCGGCCAGGGTGGGGACAATGAGCAGTTCTTC.

V gene TRBV6-6 combines with J gene TRBJ2-1; no reliable D call. This CDR3 is 11 amino acids long. The germline V and J ends were trimmed by 2 bases and 10 bases, with 6 bases remaining between them. Germline V gives CDR1 MNHNY, CDR2 SVGAGI (reference sequence). The chain's CDR3 is CASSYQTEQFF. DNA for the CDR3: TGTGCCAGCAGTTACCAAACGGAGCAGTTCTTC.

The gene calls are TRBV6-1 and TRBJ1-1; D might be TRBD1 (5 bases). Trimming left V 1 base short and J 1 base short, with 10 bases between. Germline V gene data show CDR1 as MNHNS and CDR2 as SASEGT. This CDR3 is 15 amino acids long. The CDR3 DNA is TGTGCCAGCAGTGAAGTTTGGGGGGGGAACACTGAAGCTTTCTTT. Translated, it gives CASSEVWGGNTEAFF.